This T cell receptor (beta chain) was profiled in a study of CD8 T cells in Susac syndrome. The CDR3 length is 12 residues. V lost 6 bases, J lost 10 bases, and 13 bases lay in between. Germline CDR1 is MNHEY and CDR2 is SVGEGT. Random hexamers were used to reverse transcribe about 0.5 to 1 ug of RNA. MiXCR was run by TCRdb on the immunoSEQ multiplex PCR reads, yielding one entry per CDR3 protein. The data show 150,000 to 200,000 distinct CDR3 sequences, with roughly 92% seen just once and approximately 0.1% held by the top ten. This clonotype was observed a single time. The sequenced sample was CD4+ T cells from PBMCs. This TCR was recovered from a human donor in good health. J is TRBJ2-1 and V is TRBV6-2 or TRBV6-3; D might be TRBD2 (5 bases). CDR3 sequence (DNA): TGTGCCAGCAGAAACCGGGGTAGGGAGCAGTTCTTC. Residues: CASRNRGREQFF.